This T cell receptor (beta chain) was retrieved from a study of human T cells and chemical hapten exposure. Time point defined: patch test 1, 2 weeks after DPC sensitization. This sample's treatment: therapeutic diphenylcyclopropenone sensitization with weekly scalp DPC. TCRdb reprocessed the RACE reads with MiXCR, giving one entry per CDR3 protein. There are some 340,000 distinct CDR3 sequences in the sample; 5.5% to 8% occur only once, and 8.4% lies in the top ten. The receptor was derived from a woman younger than 30 with alopecia areata. Some clones in this sample may be carry-over from other donors' samples. The source was whole blood, collected in connection with sensitization to the hapten diphenylcyclopropenone (DPC).

CDR3 nucleotide sequence: TGCGCCAGCAGCTTGGACTCAGGGAAGACCCAGTACTTC. Residues: CASSLDSGKTQYF. The chain joins TRBV5-1 to TRBJ2-5; a possible D gene is TRBD1 (5 bases). The CDR3 consists of 13 residues. CDR1 is SGHRS, CDR2 YFSETQ, per germline. With 0 bases removed from V and 6 bases from J, the gap between germline ends came to 9 bases.